The clone carrying this TCR beta chain occurred once. What it recognizes is unknown. This record belongs to a study of T cells in localized non-small cell lung cancer. Points from the study as a whole: Higher T cell density in the blood was associated with longer overall survival, whereas higher adjacent-lung clonality associated with shorter survival. Peak T cell clonality was found in uninvolved adjacent lung, exceeding tumor. Only one tumor region was sequenced, so heterogeneity remains possible. Appearance in adjacent lung was seen for a median around 55 of the top 100 tumor clones.

Here immunoSEQ multiplex PCR was the method, and the copy in TCRdb shows in-frame clones only, minus some. Here the sample spans roughly 38,000 clones, over 75% being singletons. Trimming stripped 1 base from V and 8 bases from J, with 10 bases between. This CDR3 is built from 13 residues. The sequence was obtained from a woman aged 40-69 years with stage I lung adenocarcinoma. The sequenced sample was peripheral blood, obtained before any cancer treatment. The V call is TRBV5-3, the J call TRBJ2-1; D call uncertain. TRBV5-3 is annotated as an ORF whose role is uncertain. DNA of the CDR3: TGTGCCAGAAGCTTGCCCCGGGCGGATGAGCAGTTCTTC. Amino acid sequence: CARSLPRADEQFF.